This T cell receptor (beta chain) came from a study of shared clonotypes between healthy human individuals. This CDR3 is 18 amino acids long. Trimming left V 1 base short and J 0 bases short, with 15 bases between. Germline V gives CDR1 SGHTA, CDR2 FQGTGA. Assay used: immunoSEQ multiplex PCR; TCRdb lists only in-frame clones, some missing. The sample records roughly 2.2 million clones, about 92% being singletons. The gene calls are TRBV7-3 and TRBJ2-2; a possible D gene is TRBD2 (6 bases). The clonotype comes from a man aged 18 to 29 in good health. Some clones in this sample may be carry-over from other donors' samples. Input material: naive CD4+ T cells from PBMCs. As for subset: CD45RA+ positively selected. CDR3 residues: CASSLSSPRGSNTGELFF. The DNA for the CDR3 is TGTGCCAGCAGCTTAAGTTCCCCCCGGGGGTCGAACACCGGGGAGCTGTTTTTT.